These T cell receptor beta chains were read from a single sample in a study of human CD8 memory T cell subsets. TCRdb derives one entry per CDR3 protein from the 5' RACE reads, leaving out DNA. With 9,500 to 12,000 distinct CDR3 sequences in the sample, the ten largest clones hold 15%. The material sequenced was CD8+ T cells from PBMCs. Receptors were obtained from a human donor in good health. CDR3s include the opening cysteine and the closing phenylalanine or tryptophan. Some rows have no size entry. The others give once, few or many, or a class for an expanded clone.

14 | TRBJ1-1 | TRBV20-1 | - | CSASSGSLNTEAFF
15 | TRBJ2-3 | TRBV6-2/TRBV6-3 | - | CASSYQEFPTDTQYF
15 | TRBJ2-7 | TRBV6-5 | - | CASSYSQGGSYEQYF
14 | TRBJ1-1 | TRBV7-8 | - | CASSLGRGITEAFF
14 | TRBJ1-1 | TRBV6-5 | - | CASSYVGGNTEAFF
16 | TRBJ1-1 | TRBV6-5 | medium-sized | CASTYLGTGLNTEAFF
14 | TRBJ2-1 | TRBV30 | - | CAWSTPGLFNEQFF
16 | TRBJ2-5 | TRBV27 | medium-sized | CASSLRTSGGLETQYF
15 | TRBJ2-3 | TRBV20-1 | medium-sized | CSASSGEDFGDTQYF
16 | TRBJ1-1 | TRBV5-1 | - | CASSFRPGWDNTEAFF
14 | TRBJ1-1 | TRBV6-2/TRBV6-3 | - | CASSPDRALTEAFF
12 | TRBJ1-1 | TRBV11-2 | - | CASSRGGTEAFF
14 | TRBJ2-1 | TRBV28 | medium-sized | CASSLWEGHGEQFF
14 | TRBJ2-5 | TRBV28 | medium-sized | CASRGTGVGETQYF
15 | TRBJ1-2 | TRBV11-2 | - | CASSLNRAMDYGYTF
19 | TRBJ2-7 | TRBV7-9 | - | CASSFNSVPNVRPGFEQYF
14 | TRBJ2-1 | TRBV19 | - | CASMPGLGYNEQFF
14 | TRBJ2-1 | TRBV6-6 | - | CASSYAGALNEQFF
19 | TRBJ1-5 | TRBV19 | - | CASSSLKQGRGPRDQPQHF
14 | TRBJ2-7 | TRBV20-1 | medium-sized | CSAEDDRELSEQYF
12 | TRBJ2-1 | TRBV7-6 | - | CASSLVDSEQFF
15 | TRBJ1-5 | TRBV5-1 | medium-sized | CASSLVGGSNQPQHF
15 | TRBJ1-4 | TRBV7-9 | - | CASSPGQGAGEKLFF
17 | TRBJ2-6 | TRBV28 | medium-sized | CASSFRGSPSGANVLTF
16 | TRBJ2-1 | TRBV29-1 | - | CSVTLTTSGRYNEQFF
15 | TRBJ1-5 | TRBV5-1 | large | CASSSTGHSNQPQHF
14 | TRBJ2-7 | TRBV6-5 | - | CASSYLVGPYEQYF
15 | TRBJ1-2 | TRBV20-1 | medium-sized | CSARDPRSVRYGYTF
13 | TRBJ2-5 | TRBV16 | - | CASSQPVQETQYF
16 | TRBJ2-6 | TRBV6-5 | - | CASSYYWSSGANVLTF
17 | TRBJ2-7 | TRBV2 | - | CASSEVGASGVSYEQYF
14 | TRBJ2-2 | TRBV6-1 | - | CASSPRDSTGELFF
12 | TRBJ2-7 | TRBV4-1 | - | CASSHLGGEQYF
11 | TRBJ2-3 | TRBV12-3/TRBV12-4 | - | CASSFSDTQYF
17 | TRBJ2-3 | TRBV9 | - | CASSVSGSVPSLDTQYF
15 | TRBJ2-1 | TRBV27 | - | CASRLAGQAYNEQFF
16 | TRBJ2-1 | TRBV20-1 | - | CSARDGGLGPYNEQFF
14 | TRBJ2-2 | TRBV29-1 | - | CSVVPSGSTGELFF
15 | TRBJ1-5 | TRBV12-3/TRBV12-4 | - | CASSQTGGRNQPQHF
15 | TRBJ2-7 | TRBV7-8 | - | CASSQGQGAVSEQYF
13 | TRBJ1-1 | TRBV9 | - | CASSVTSGAEAFF
13 | TRBJ2-3 | TRBV7-3 | - | CASSSIGADTQYF
12 | TRBJ2-3 | TRBV12-5 | medium-sized | CASGLVPGSQYF
13 | TRBJ1-1 | TRBV27 | - | CASSPASRAEAFF
14 | TRBJ2-3 | TRBV7-3 | - | CASSSQGTTDTQYF
12 | TRBJ2-7 | TRBV11-3 | - | CASRDESHEQYF
12 | TRBJ1-2 | TRBV29-1 | - | CSTWTGLYGYTF
16 | TRBJ2-3 | TRBV7-3 | - | CASSPIMDGTGDTQYF
17 | TRBJ2-1 | TRBV7-9 | - | CASRPITTRSGNNEQFF
17 | TRBJ2-4 | TRBV28 | medium-sized | CASSFYGTELAKNIQYF
18 | TRBJ1-1 | TRBV7-9 | medium-sized | CASSSRLDRGRFDTEAFF
13 | TRBJ2-5 | TRBV4-1 | - | CASSQEGQETQYF
15 | TRBJ2-7 | TRBV28 | - | CASSHGTRISYEQYF
16 | TRBJ2-2 | TRBV5-1 | - | CASSLSGTEMTGELFF
11 | TRBJ2-1 | TRBV20-1 | medium-sized | CSARELGTEFF